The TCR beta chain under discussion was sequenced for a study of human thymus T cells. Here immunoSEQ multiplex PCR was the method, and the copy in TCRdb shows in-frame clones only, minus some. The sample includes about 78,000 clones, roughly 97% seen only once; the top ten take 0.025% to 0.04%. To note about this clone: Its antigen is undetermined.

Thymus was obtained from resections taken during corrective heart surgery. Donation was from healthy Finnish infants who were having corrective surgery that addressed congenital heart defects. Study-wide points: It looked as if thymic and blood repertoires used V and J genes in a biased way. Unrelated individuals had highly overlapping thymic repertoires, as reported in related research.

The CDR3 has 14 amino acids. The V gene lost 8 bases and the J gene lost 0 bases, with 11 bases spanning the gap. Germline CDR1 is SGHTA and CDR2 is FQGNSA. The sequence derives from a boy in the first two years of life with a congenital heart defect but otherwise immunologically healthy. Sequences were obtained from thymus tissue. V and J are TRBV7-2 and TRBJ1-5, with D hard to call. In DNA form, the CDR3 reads TGTGCCAGCGAAGCCGGTTATAGCAATCAGCCCCAGCATTTT. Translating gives CASEAGYSNQPQHF. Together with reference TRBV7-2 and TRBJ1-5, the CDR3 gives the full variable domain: GAGVSQSPSNKVTEKGKDVELRCDPISGHTALYWYRQSLGQGLEFLIYFQGNSAPDKSGLPSDRFSAERTGGSVSTLTIQRTQQEDSAVYLCASEAGYSNQPQHFGDGTRLSIL.